A single sample gave rise to the 5 T cell receptor beta chains below, sequenced in a study of cytomegalovirus exposure and HLA in healthy donors. The primer mix had 60 Vbeta and 13 Jbeta primers. Libraries were prepared by immunoSEQ multiplex PCR; TCRdb keeps only in-frame clonotypes and omits some of them. This table holds 29,000 or so clones, roughly 66% found once. Sample: PBMCs. These receptors all come from a male donor in good health and CMV-seropositive.

A few counts support this clone. The gene calls are TRBV6-6 and TRBJ1-1, with D tentatively TRBD1 (6 bases). The CDR3 loop spans 15 amino acids. V was clipped by 7 bases and J by 2 bases, with 17 bases between them. Germline V gives CDR1 MNHNY, CDR2 SVGAGI (reference sequence). Written as DNA, the CDR3 is TGTGCCAGCACCCCAGGCCAGGGGCAAAACACTGAAGCTTTCTTT. Translated: CASTPGQGQNTEAFF.

This clone was counted only a few times. This chain uses TRBV5-4 with TRBJ1-1; 11 nucleotides align to TRBD1. V lost 2 bases to trimming and J lost 0 bases; unmatched junction nucleotides: 9. The CDR3 loop spans 18 amino acids. Germline V CDR1 and CDR2: SGHNT, YYREEE (reference sequence). The CDR3 nucleotides read TGTGCCAGCAGCTTCTTAGTGGACAGGGGGCAGGTGAACACTGAAGCTTTCTTT. This gives the protein CASSFLVDRGQVNTEAFF.

The chain combines TRBV11-2 with TRBJ1-5; a weak D match, TRBD1 (6 bases). Germline V gene lookup returns CDR1 SGHAT and CDR2 FQNNGV. V lost 5 bases and J 2 bases, leaving 19 bases between the germline ends. The CDR3 totals 17 residues. The CDR3 protein is CASSQYPGTKGNQPQHF. The CDR3, as DNA: TGTGCCAGCAGCCAATACCCAGGGACAAAGGGCAATCAGCCCCAGCATTTT. Complete variable domain (other parts from reference TRBV11-2 and TRBJ1-5): EAGVAQSPRYKIIEKRQSVAFWCNPISGHATLYWYQQILGQGPKLLIQFQNNGVVDDSQLPKDRFSAERLKGVDSTLKIQPAKLEDSAVYLCASSQYPGTKGNQPQHFGDGTRLSIL.

The chain couples TRBV10-2 to TRBJ2-1, with unresolved D. CDR3 length: 10 residues. Trimming shortened V by 3 bases and J by 9 bases, and 3 bases separated the two germline ends. Germline CDR1 is WSHSY and CDR2 is SAAADI. The CDR3: CASSDFEQFF. The CDR3 coding sequence is TGCGCCAGCAGTGACTTTGAGCAGTTCTTC.

This clone was observed a few times. V usage is TRBV6-1 and J usage is TRBJ2-7; D is ambiguous. The V gene lost 1 base and the J gene lost 1 base, with 8 bases spanning the gap. This CDR3 contains 14 residues. Germline values: CDR1 MNHNS, CDR2 SASEGT. CDR3 coding DNA: TGTGCCAGCAGTGAAGAGCCTCGATCCTACGAGCAGTACTTC. This sequence encodes CASSEEPRSYEQYF.